This entry lists 6 T cell receptor beta chains sequenced from one sample in a study of identical twins. Via MiXCR, TCRdb re-called the 5' RACE reads, giving one row per CDR3 protein. The data hold hundreds of thousands of distinct CDR3 sequences, with less than 25% observed a single time. The data were also submitted as part of a second study, on T cells expressing NK-cell markers.

Sequenced material: PBMCs. The receptors come from a woman aged 18-29 years in good health.

This clonotype was seen more than once but under ten times. The gene calls are TRBV18 and TRBJ2-7, with TRBD1 as a possible D gene (6 bases). The germline V gene encodes CDR1 KGHSH and CDR2 LQKENI. This CDR3 has 14 amino acids. V shed 5 bases and J shed 0 bases, with 11 bases lying between them. CDR3 nucleotides: TGTGCCAGCTCAATAAACAGGGTCTCCTACGAGCAGTACTTC. Its translation: CASSINRVSYEQYF.

The chain recombines TRBV5-1 with TRBJ2-7, with TRBD2 matching 7 bases. J gave up 3 bases and V 4 bases, and 4 bases lay outside the gene matches. This CDR3 is built from 13 residues. Germline V gene lookup returns CDR1 SGHRS and CDR2 YFSETQ. Here the CDR3 reads CASSTGGFYEQYF. For the CDR3, the DNA is TGCGCCAGCAGCACCGGGGGGTTCTACGAGCAGTACTTC.

In its sample, this clonotype was seen a few times. The rearrangement joins TRBV6-1 to TRBJ2-5; unclear D gene. Germline lookup yields CDR1 MNHNS and CDR2 SASEGT. The CDR3 extends over 14 amino acids. Trimming shortened V by 3 bases and J by 2 bases, and 10 bases separated the two germline ends. The CDR3 here is CASSEDRNQETQYF. CDR3 DNA sequence: TGTGCCAGCAGTGAGGACCGAAATCAAGAGACCCAGTACTTC.

This clonotype was seen a handful of times. In DNA, the CDR3 is TGTGCCAGCAGTTTCCGAGGGCTCTCTAACGAGCAGTACTTC. This encodes CASSFRGLSNEQYF. The chain combines TRBV12-3 or TRBV12-4 with TRBJ2-7; weak D call: TRBD2 (5 bases). The ends were cut back, 3 bases at V and 5 bases at J, with 14 bases in the middle. The CDR3 is 14 amino acids.

Of note for this clonotype: At one boundary the junction diverges from the germline segment, which might be a read error. The chain links TRBV15 to TRBJ2-2; D possibly corresponds to TRBD1 (6 bases). The CDR3 covers 16 residues. The germline V gene encodes CDR1 LNHNV and CDR2 YYDKDF (reference sequence). The CDR3 spells CATSGDQGQDTGELFF. The CDR3 DNA reads TGTGCCACCAGCGGAGATCAGGGGCAGGACACCGGGGAGCTGTTTTTT.

This clonotype was seen a few times. The chain carries TRBV6-2 or TRBV6-3 and TRBJ1-1; no reliable D call. The germline V gene has CDR1 MNHEY and CDR2 SVGEGT. V shed 7 bases and J shed 2 bases, with 11 bases lying between them. This CDR3 spans 13 amino acids. The CDR3 DNA is TGTGCCAGCATCCTTGCAGGAAACACTGAAGCTTTCTTT. It codes for CASILAGNTEAFF.